This T cell receptor (beta chain) was profiled in a study of spatial heterogeneity in lung cancer. Looking at the study overall: Sequences of the beta chain were consistently detected in greater numbers than alpha-chain sequences.

Time point in this sample: blood at routine non-recurrence follow-up after resection. Tumor, nontumor lung or frozen PBMC supplied whole RNA that was sequenced unsorted. The sample holds a few counts of this clonotype. The germline V gene has CDR1 LGHDT and CDR2 YNNKEL (reference sequence). CDR3 length: 16 amino acids. Trimming took off 1 base at V and 2 bases at J, with 13 bases between the two ends. In TCRdb, the 5' RACE reads were re-called with MiXCR into one record per CDR3 protein. Seen here are about 120,000 distinct CDR3 sequences, 9% to 15% observed once, and the top ten hold 15% to 20%. This specimen consisted of PBMCs, obtained at follow-up. This TCR derives from a male donor with early-stage non-small cell lung cancer. The chain joins TRBV3-1 to TRBJ2-3; no definite D call. The CDR3 spells CASSQGNVAATDTQYF. The CDR3 nucleotides read TGTGCCAGCAGCCAAGGGAATGTAGCTGCCACAGATACGCAGTATTTT.